This T cell receptor (beta chain) was documented in a study of shared clonotypes between healthy human individuals. In the study overall: The study drew on two women and three men aged 18 to 49 as donors. The study used three CD4 naive, three CD4 memory, two CD8 naive and one CD8 memory plate per donor.

Division of CD4+ cells produced a CD45RA+ naive subset and a CD45RA-negative memory subset. Profiled with immunoSEQ multiplex PCR; TCRdb holds only in-frame clones, not every one. The sample comprises 850,000 to 1,100,000 clones, around three quarters of which are singletons, and more than 0.85% rests with the top ten. Sequencing was carried out using memory CD4+ T cells from PBMCs. The subset was: CD45RA-negative fraction. This TCR derives from a young man in good health. Some clones in this sample may be carry-over from other donors' samples.

The CDR3 region has the DNA TGTGCCAGCAGTGGGCCCCGACAGGGGACCCAGCCCCAGCATTTT. The encoded protein is CASSGPRQGTQPQHF. V and J are TRBV6-1 and TRBJ1-5; 8 bases map to TRBD1. CDR3 length: 15 amino acids. CDR1 is MNHNS and CDR2 is SASEGT in the germline V gene. The J segment lost 7 bases and the V segment lost 4 bases, leaving 9 bases of the junction unmatched.